The 12 T cell receptor beta chains below come from one sample, sequenced in a study of T cell changes during pregnancy in multiple sclerosis. TCRdb's table, derived via immunoSEQ multiplex PCR, lists solely in-frame clones and lacks some. The sample gives some 30,000 clones, 80% to 90% of which show up once; roughly 6.9% is in the top ten. The material was CD8+ T cells from peripheral blood mononuclear cells, obtained in the second trimester of pregnancy. These receptors came from a female donor with multiple sclerosis, enrolled in a pregnancy study.

The rearrangement uses TRBV4-2 and TRBJ2-1, with 9 positions matching TRBD2. The CDR3 length is 17 residues. After removal of 0 bases from V and 1 base from J, the junction contained 4 bases not matched to a gene. CDR1 and CDR2 from the germline V gene are LGHNA and YNFKEQ. The CDR3 here is CASSQDGLARSYNEQFF. Written as DNA, the CDR3 is TGTGCCAGCAGCCAAGACGGACTAGCGCGGTCCTACAATGAGCAGTTCTTC.

The chain couples TRBV28 to TRBJ2-1; a possible D gene is TRBD2 (5 bases). This CDR3 is 14 amino acids long. Germline lookup yields CDR1 MDHEN and CDR2 SYDVKM. V shed 6 bases and J shed 5 bases, with 14 bases lying between them. CDR3 sequence (DNA): TGTGCCAGCAGGCGCCGGGAAATTAACAATGAGCAGTTCTTC. As protein: CASRRREINNEQFF.

V and J are TRBV20-1 and TRBJ1-2; D unresolved. Deletions cut 8 bases from V and 12 bases from J, with 10 bases between. The germline gives CDR1 DFQATT, CDR2 SNEGSKA (reference sequence). The CDR3 runs to 8 residues. The CDR3 DNA is TGCAGTCTAGGCCCCCACACCTTC. This encodes CSLGPHTF.

The J gene is TRBJ1-1, the V gene TRBV28; 8 nucleotides align to TRBD1. The CDR3 loop spans 14 amino acids. Trimming took 8 bases from V and 1 from J; bases not matched to a gene: 6. Germline CDR1 reads MDHEN; CDR2 reads SYDVKM. This chain's CDR3 is CASGGQGSNTEAFF. The CDR3 DNA is TGTGCCAGCGGAGGACAGGGATCGAACACTGAAGCTTTCTTT.

The genes are TRBV9 and TRBJ1-2, with 9 bases lining up with TRBD1. Germline CDR1 SGDLS, CDR2 YYNGEE. This CDR3 has 16 amino acids. Germline trimming cut 3 bases from V and 3 bases from J; bases unmatched to any gene: 9. The CDR3 sequence is CASSAGTGPLHYGYTF. In nucleotides, the CDR3 is TGTGCCAGCAGCGCCGGGACAGGGCCTTTGCACTATGGCTACACCTTC. Variable domain in full (rest from reference TRBV9 and TRBJ1-2): DSGVTQTPKHLITATGQRVTLRCSPRSGDLSVYWYQQSLDQGLQFLIQYYNGEERAKGNILERFSAQQFPDLHSELNLSSLELGDSALYFCASSAGTGPLHYGYTFGSGTRLTVV.

The chain recombines TRBV27 with TRBJ2-3; D is unclear. V was clipped by 5 bases and J by 0 bases, with 9 bases between them. From germline, CDR1 is MNHEY and CDR2 SMNVEV (reference sequence). This CDR3 has 14 amino acids. CDR3: CASSPTRSTDTQYF. The CDR3, as DNA: TGTGCCAGCAGTCCGACGCGGAGCACAGATACGCAGTATTTT.

J is TRBJ1-6 and V is TRBV7-6; D is perhaps TRBD1 (5 bases). The CDR3 extends over 14 amino acids. Trimming removed 8 bases from V and 6 bases from J, with 14 bases in between. CDR1 is SGHVS, CDR2 FNYEAQ, per germline. The CDR3 region has the DNA TGTGCCAGCGGGACCGGGACTGCTAATTCACCCCTCCACTTT. It is translated as CASGTGTANSPLHF.

This clone occurred a few times. The junction and the germline gene differ at one end; a read error may be behind it. This sequence joins TRBV28 and TRBJ2-1, with 16 bases matching TRBD2. Germline V gene data show CDR1 as MDHEN and CDR2 as SYDVKM. The CDR3 has 15 amino acids. The chain's CDR3 is CASSMGLAGGPPSVF. The CDR3 DNA is TGTGCCAGCAGCATGGGACTAGCGGGAGGGCCCCCCAGTGTCTTC.

The rearrangement uses TRBV9 and TRBJ2-7, with 10 bases identical to TRBD1. After removal of 3 bases from V and 1 base from J, the junction contained 4 bases not matched to a gene. CDR1 and CDR2 (germline): SGDLS, YYNGEE. This CDR3 is 15 amino acids long. DNA for the CDR3: TGTGCCAGCAGCGCGTCGGGACAGGGGTCCTACGAGCAGTACTTC. Its protein is CASSASGQGSYEQYF.

The chain carries TRBV27 and TRBJ2-1, with a possible D match to TRBD1 (5 bases). Trimming stripped 1 base from V and 7 bases from J, with 11 bases between. Germline CDR1 MNHEY, CDR2 SMNVEV (reference sequence). The CDR3 has 14 residues. The CDR3, as DNA: TGTGCCAGCAGTTTATTCTTGGACATTAATGAGCAGTTCTTC. Its protein is CASSLFLDINEQFF.

CDR3 bases: TGTGCCAGCAGCAAAGGACTAGCGGGAGGTTACGGGACCTACAATGAGCAGTTCTTC. This sequence encodes CASSKGLAGGYGTYNEQFF. This sequence joins TRBV7-3 and TRBJ2-1, with 14 bases identical to TRBD2. Germline trimming cut 5 bases from V and 2 bases from J; bases unmatched to any gene: 11. CDR1 is SGHTA and CDR2 is FQGTGA in the germline V gene. The CDR3 is 19 residues long.

The chain carries TRBV30 and TRBJ2-1, with TRBD1 matching over 9 bases. The germline CDR1 and CDR2 sequences are GTSNPN and SVGIG (reference sequence). After removal of 3 bases from V and 5 bases from J, the junction contained 8 bases not matched to a gene. The CDR3 sequence is 15 residues long. For the CDR3, the DNA is TGTGCCTGGAGGACGCCGGGACAGGGCCACAATGAGCAGTTCTTC. This translates into CAWRTPGQGHNEQFF.